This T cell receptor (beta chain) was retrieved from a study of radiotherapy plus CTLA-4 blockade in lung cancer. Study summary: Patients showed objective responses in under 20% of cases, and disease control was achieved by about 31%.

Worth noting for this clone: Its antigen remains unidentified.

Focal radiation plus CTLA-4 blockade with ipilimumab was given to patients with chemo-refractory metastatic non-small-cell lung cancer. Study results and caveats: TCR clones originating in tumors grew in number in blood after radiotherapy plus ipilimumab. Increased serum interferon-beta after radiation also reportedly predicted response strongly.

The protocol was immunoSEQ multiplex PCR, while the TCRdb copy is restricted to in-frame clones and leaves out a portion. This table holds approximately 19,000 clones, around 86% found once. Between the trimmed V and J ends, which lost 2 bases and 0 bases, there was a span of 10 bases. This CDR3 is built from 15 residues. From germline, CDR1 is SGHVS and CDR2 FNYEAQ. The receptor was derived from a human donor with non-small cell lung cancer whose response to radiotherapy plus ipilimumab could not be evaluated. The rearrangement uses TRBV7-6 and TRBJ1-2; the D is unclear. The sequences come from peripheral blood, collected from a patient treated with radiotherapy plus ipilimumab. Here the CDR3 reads CASSLYVASNYGYTF. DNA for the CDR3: TGTGCCAGCAGCTTATACGTAGCGTCTAACTATGGCTACACCTTC.